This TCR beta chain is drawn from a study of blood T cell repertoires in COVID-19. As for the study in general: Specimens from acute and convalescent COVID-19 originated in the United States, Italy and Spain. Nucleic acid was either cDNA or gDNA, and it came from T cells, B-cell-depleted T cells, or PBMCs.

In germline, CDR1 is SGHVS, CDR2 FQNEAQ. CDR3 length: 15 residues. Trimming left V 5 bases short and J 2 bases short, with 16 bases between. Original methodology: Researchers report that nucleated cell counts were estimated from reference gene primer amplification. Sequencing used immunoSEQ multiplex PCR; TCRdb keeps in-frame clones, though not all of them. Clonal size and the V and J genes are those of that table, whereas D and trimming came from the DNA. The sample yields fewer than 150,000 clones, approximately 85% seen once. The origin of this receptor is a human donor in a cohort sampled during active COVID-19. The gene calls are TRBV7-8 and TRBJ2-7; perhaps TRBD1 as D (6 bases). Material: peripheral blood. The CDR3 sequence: CASSHRQGLTYEQYF. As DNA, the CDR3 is TGTGCCAGCAGCCATCGCCAGGGGCTGACCTACGAGCAGTACTTC.